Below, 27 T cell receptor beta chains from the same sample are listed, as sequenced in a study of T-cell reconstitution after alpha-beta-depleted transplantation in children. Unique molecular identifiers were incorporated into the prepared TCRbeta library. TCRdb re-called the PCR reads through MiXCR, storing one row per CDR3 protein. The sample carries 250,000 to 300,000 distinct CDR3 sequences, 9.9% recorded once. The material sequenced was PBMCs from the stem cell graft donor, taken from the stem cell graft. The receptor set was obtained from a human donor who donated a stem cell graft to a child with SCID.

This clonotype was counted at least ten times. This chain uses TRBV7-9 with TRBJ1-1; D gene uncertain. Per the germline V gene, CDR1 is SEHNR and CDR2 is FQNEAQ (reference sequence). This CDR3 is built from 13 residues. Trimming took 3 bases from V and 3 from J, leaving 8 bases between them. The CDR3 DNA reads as TGTGCCAGCAGCTTTCTCGAGCACACTGAAGCTTTCTTT. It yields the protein CASSFLEHTEAFF.

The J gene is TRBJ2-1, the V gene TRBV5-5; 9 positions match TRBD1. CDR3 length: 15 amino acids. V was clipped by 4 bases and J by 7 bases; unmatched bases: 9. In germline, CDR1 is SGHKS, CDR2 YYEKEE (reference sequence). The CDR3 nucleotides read TGTGCCAGCAGCCCCTCGGACAGGGGATTGAATGAGCAGTTCTTC. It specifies CASSPSDRGLNEQFF. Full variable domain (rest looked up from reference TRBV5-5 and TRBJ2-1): DAGVTQSPTHLIKTRGQQVTLRCSPISGHKSVSWYQQVLGQGPQFIFQYYEKEERGRGNFPDRFSARQFPNYSSELNVNALLLGDSALYLCASSPSDRGLNEQFFGPGTRLTVL.

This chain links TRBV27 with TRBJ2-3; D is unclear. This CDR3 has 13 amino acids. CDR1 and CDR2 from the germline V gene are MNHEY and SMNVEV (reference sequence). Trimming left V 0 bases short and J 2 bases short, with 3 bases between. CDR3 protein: CASSLSITDTQYF. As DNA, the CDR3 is TGTGCCAGCAGTTTATCGATCACAGATACGCAGTATTTT.

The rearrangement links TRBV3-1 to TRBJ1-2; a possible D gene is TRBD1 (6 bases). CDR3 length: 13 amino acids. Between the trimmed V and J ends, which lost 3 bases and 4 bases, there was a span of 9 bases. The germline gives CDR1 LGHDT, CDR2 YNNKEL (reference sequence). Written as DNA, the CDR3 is TGTGCCAGCAGCCACCCAGGGGCCTATGGCTACACCTTC. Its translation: CASSHPGAYGYTF.

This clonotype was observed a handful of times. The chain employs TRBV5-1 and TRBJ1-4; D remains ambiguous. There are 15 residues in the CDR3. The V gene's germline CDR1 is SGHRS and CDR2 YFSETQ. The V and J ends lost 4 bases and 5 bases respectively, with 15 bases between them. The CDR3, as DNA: TGCGCCAGCAGCCCCATGGACGCTAGAAATGAAAAACTGTTTTTT. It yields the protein CASSPMDARNEKLFF. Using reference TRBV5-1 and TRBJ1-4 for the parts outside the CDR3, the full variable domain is KAGVTQTPRYLIKTRGQQVTLSCSPISGHRSVSWYQQTPGQGLQFLFEYFSETQRNKGNFPGRFSGRQFSNSRSEMNVSTLELGDSALYLCASSPMDARNEKLFFGSGTQLSVL.

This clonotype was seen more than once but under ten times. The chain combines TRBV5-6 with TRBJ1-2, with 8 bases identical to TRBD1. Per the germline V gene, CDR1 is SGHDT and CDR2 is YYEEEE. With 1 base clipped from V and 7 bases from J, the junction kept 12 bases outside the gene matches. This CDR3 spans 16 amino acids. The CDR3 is CASSLRQGAGRGGYTF. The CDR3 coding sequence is TGTGCCAGCAGCTTGAGGCAGGGGGCTGGAAGAGGTGGCTACACCTTC.

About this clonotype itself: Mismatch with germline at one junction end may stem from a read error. The CDR3 DNA reads as TGTGCAAGCAGTTTTCGGAGTTCTAGCTATGGCTACACCTTC. Translated, it gives CASSFRSSSYGYTF. The chain couples TRBV12-3 or TRBV12-4 to TRBJ1-2; D gene unclear. The CDR3 loop spans 14 amino acids.

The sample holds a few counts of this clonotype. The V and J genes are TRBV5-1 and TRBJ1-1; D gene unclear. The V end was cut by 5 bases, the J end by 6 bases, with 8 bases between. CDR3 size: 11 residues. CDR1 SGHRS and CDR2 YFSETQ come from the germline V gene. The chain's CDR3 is CASSSAAEAFF. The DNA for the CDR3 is TGCGCCAGCAGTTCGGCAGCTGAAGCTTTCTTT.

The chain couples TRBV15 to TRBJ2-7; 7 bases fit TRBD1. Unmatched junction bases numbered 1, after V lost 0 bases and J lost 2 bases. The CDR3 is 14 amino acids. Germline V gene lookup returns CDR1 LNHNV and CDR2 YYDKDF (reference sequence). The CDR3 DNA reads TGTGCCACCAGCAGAGAGGACAGGACCTACGAGCAGTACTTC. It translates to CATSREDRTYEQYF.

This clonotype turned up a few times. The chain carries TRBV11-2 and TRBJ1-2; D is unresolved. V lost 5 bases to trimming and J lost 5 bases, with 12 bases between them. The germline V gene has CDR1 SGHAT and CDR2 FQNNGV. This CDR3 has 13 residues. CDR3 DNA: TGTGCCAGCAGCCCTCAGGAGGGTTATGGCTACACCTTC. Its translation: CASSPQEGYGYTF. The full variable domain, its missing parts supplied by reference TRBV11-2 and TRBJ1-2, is EAGVAQSPRYKIIEKRQSVAFWCNPISGHATLYWYQQILGQGPKLLIQFQNNGVVDDSQLPKDRFSAERLKGVDSTLKIQPAKLEDSAVYLCASSPQEGYGYTFGSGTRLTVV.

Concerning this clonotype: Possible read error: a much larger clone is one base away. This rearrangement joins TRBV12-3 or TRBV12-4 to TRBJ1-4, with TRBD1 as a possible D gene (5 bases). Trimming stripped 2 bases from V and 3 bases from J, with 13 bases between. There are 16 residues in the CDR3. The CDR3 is CASSLRGVRSNEKLFF. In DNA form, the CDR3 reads TGTGCCAGCAGTTTAAGAGGGGTGCGGTCTAATGAAAAACTGTTTTTT.

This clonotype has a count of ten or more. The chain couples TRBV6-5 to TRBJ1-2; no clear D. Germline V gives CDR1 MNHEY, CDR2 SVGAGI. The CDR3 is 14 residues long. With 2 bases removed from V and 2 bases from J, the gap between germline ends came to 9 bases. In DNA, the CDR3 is TGTGCCAGCAGTTACGCCGGAGGGAACTATGGCTACACCTTC. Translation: CASSYAGGNYGYTF.

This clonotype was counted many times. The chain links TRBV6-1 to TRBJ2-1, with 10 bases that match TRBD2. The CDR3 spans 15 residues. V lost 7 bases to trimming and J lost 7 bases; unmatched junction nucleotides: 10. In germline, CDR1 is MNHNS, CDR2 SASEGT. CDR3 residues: CASTFSGGSSNEQFF. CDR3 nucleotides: TGTGCCAGCACCTTTAGCGGGGGGTCTAGTAATGAGCAGTTCTTC.

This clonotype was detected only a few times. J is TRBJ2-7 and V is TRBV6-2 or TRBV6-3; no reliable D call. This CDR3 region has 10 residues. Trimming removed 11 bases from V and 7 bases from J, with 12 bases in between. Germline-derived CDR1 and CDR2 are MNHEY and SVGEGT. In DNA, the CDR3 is TGTGCCGGTGGGTTTCGGGAGCAGTACTTC. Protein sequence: CAGGFREQYF.

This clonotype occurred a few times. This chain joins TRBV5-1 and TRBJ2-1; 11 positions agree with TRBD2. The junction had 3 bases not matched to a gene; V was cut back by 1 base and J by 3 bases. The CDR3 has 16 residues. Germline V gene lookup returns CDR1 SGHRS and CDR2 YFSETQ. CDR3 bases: TGCGCCAGCAGCTTGTCCCTAGCGGGGGGCTACAATGAGCAGTTCTTC. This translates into CASSLSLAGGYNEQFF.

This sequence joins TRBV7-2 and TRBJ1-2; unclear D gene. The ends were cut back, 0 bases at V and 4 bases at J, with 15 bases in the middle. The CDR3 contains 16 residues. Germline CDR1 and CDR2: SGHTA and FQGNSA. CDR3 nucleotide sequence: TGTGCCAGCAGCTTAGCCCCGGCCGGTGCCGGCTATGGCTACACCTTC. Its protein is CASSLAPAGAGYGYTF.

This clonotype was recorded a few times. The CDR3 DNA sequence: TGCAGTGCTAGCCTCGGAGCCAGTAACTATGGCTACACCTTC. Translation: CSASLGASNYGYTF. The V and J genes are TRBV20-1 and TRBJ1-2; D unclear. With 3 bases removed from V and 1 base from J, the gap between germline ends came to 12 bases. CDR3 size: 14 residues. Germline CDR1 DFQATT, CDR2 SNEGSKA (reference sequence).

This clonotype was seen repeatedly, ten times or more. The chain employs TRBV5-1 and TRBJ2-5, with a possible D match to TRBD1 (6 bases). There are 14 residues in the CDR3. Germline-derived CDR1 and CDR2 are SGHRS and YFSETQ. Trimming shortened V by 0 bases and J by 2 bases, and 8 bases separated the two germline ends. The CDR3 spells CASSLVQGQETQYF. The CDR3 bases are TGCGCCAGCAGCTTGGTCCAGGGGCAAGAGACCCAGTACTTC.

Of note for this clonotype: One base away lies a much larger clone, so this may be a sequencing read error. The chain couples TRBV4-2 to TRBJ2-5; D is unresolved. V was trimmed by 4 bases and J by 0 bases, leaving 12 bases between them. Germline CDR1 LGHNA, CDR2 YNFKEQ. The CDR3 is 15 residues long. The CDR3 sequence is CASSLASGYQETQYF. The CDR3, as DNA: TGTGCCAGCAGCCTAGCATCTGGGTACCAAGAGACCCAGTACTTC.

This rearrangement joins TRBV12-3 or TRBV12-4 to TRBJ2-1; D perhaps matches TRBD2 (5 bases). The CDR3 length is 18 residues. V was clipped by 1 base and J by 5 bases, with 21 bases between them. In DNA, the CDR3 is TGTGCCAGCAGTTTAGGAACCCCCACTAGTTCCCATGACAATGAGCAGTTCTTC. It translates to CASSLGTPTSSHDNEQFF.

CDR3: CASSGSGGLYNEQFF. The CDR3 bases are TGTGCCAGTAGTGGTAGCGGGGGCCTTTACAATGAGCAGTTCTTC. The V gene is TRBV19, the J gene TRBJ2-1; 9 bases line up with TRBD2. V was pared by 5 bases and J by 4 bases, with 6 bases of the junction left unmatched. Germline-derived CDR1 and CDR2 are LNHDA and SQIVND (reference sequence). The CDR3 has 15 residues.

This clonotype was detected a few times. For the CDR3, the DNA is TGCAGTGCTAGGTCGACAGAGCACTCCTACAATGAGCAGTTCTTC. Amino acid sequence: CSARSTEHSYNEQFF. The V and J genes are TRBV20-1 and TRBJ2-1; tentative D call: TRBD1 (5 bases). V was trimmed by 3 bases and J by 0 bases, leaving 12 bases between them. The CDR3 spans 15 residues. Germline assignment: CDR1 DFQATT and CDR2 SNEGSKA (reference sequence).

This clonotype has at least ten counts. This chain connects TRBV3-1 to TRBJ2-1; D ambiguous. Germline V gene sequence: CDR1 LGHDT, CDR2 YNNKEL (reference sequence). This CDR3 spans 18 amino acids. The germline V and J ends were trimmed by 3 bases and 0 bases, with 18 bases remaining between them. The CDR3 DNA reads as TGTGCCAGCAGCCAGTGGAGACCCTCTGGTAGCTCCTACAATGAGCAGTTCTTC. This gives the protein CASSQWRPSGSSYNEQFF.

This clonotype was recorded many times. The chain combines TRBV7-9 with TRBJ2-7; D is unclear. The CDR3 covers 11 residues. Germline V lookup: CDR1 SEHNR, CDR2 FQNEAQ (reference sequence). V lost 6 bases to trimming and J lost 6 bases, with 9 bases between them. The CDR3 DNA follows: TGTGCCAGCAGTTTGACTGGCGAGCAGTACTTC. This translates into CASSLTGEQYF.

The CDR3 DNA reads TGTGCCAGCAGCCCAGCCGGGACATTTAACACCGGGGAGCTGTTTTTT. Amino acids: CASSPAGTFNTGELFF. This chain connects TRBV6-2 or TRBV6-3 to TRBJ2-2; TRBD1 is a possible D gene (6 bases). Per germline, CDR1 MNHEY and CDR2 SVGEGT. V lost 6 bases and J lost 2, with 16 bases in between. The CDR3 totals 16 residues.

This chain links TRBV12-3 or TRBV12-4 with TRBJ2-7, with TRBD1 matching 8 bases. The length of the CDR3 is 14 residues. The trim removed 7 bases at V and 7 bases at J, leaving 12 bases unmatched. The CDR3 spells CASTPGTGAREQYF. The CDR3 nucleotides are TGTGCCAGCACCCCTGGGACAGGTGCTAGAGAGCAGTACTTC.

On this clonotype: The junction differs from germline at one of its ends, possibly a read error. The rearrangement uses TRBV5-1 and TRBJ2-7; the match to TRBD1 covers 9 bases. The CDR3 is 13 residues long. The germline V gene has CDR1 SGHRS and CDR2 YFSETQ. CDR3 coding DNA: TGCGCCAGCACCTTGGACAGGGGCTACGAGCAGTACTTC. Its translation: CASTLDRGYEQYF.